This T cell receptor (beta chain) was captured by sequencing in a study of blood T cells in healthy people across ages. General study points: Naive and antigen-experienced cells could not be conclusively compared, given unsorted PBMCs. There were more naive CD4+ cells and higher diversity in long-lived donors than in aged donors.

V lost 2 bases to trimming and J lost 3 bases, with 14 bases between them. The CDR3 is 15 amino acids. The germline gives CDR1 LGHNA, CDR2 YNFKEQ. Together with a sample-barcoded 5' primer, a J-beta primer mix was included in a second PCR lasting roughly 7 to 11 cycles. TCRdb re-called the 5' RACE reads with MiXCR, one entry per CDR3 protein. The table shows 850,000 to 1,100,000 distinct CDR3 sequences, with roughly two fifths occurring only once. Healthy individuals of Caucasian origin from Russia, aged about 6 to 100, served as donors. Total RNA, at least 6 micrograms per sample, was extracted from PBMCs. This clonotype was seen only a few times. Antigen specificity is unknown.

The rearrangement joins TRBV4-2 to TRBJ2-7, with D possibly matching TRBD1 (6 bases). This sequence was found in a man younger than 30 in good health. The sample taken for sequencing was blood. This CDR3 reads CASSQNLDSLYEQYF. CDR3 sequence (DNA): TGTGCCAGCAGCCAAAACCTGGACAGCCTCTACGAGCAGTACTTC.